What follows describes a single T cell receptor (beta chain). As handled by the study authors: Scientists estimated how many nucleated cells there were by amplifying reference gene primers. The assay was immunoSEQ multiplex PCR, and TCRdb's table has in-frame clones only and misses some. V and J calls and clone size are those listed in that table; D and trimming were worked out from the DNA. The data show around 77,000 clones, around 90% seen once. This entry belongs to a study of blood T cell repertoires in COVID-19. Study-level background: Whether acute or convalescent, the COVID-19 samples came from the United States, Italy and Spain. From T cells, B-cell-depleted T cells, or PBMCs came the material, which was cDNA or gDNA.

Trimming left V 1 base short and J 8 bases short, with 8 bases between. CDR3 length: 12 amino acids. This TCR was recovered from an older woman with active COVID-19. The rearrangement uses TRBV12-3 or TRBV12-4 and TRBJ1-1; no reliable D call. Sequencing was carried out using peripheral blood. The CDR3 sequence is CASSLGRREAFF. The DNA of the CDR3 is TGTGCCAGCAGTTTAGGGCGGCGAGAAGCTTTCTTT.